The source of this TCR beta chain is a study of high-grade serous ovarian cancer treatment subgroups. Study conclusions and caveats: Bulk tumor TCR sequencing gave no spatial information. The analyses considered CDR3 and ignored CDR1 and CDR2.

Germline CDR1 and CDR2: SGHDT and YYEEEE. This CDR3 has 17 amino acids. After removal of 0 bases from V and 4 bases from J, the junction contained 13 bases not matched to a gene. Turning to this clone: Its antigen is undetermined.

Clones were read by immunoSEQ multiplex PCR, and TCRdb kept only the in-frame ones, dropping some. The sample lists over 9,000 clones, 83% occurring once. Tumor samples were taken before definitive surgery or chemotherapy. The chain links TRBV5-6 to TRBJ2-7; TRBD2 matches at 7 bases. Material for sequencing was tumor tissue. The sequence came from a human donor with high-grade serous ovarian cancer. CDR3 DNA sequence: TGTGCCAGCAGCTTGGTAAGGTCGGCGGGAGCTAGGTACGAGCAGTACTTC. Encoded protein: CASSLVRSAGARYEQYF.